This entry lists 5 T cell receptor beta chains sequenced from one sample in a study of identical twins. TCRdb reanalysed the 5' RACE reads using MiXCR and keeps one entry per CDR3 protein. Here the sample spans more than 1.5 million distinct CDR3 sequences, under 35% being singletons. Sequencing input: cord blood. The receptor source for this set is a newborn girl in good health.

This clonotype was counted once. J is TRBJ1-1 and V is TRBV2, with D possibly matching TRBD1 (6 bases). This CDR3 comprises 15 residues. Germline CDR1 and CDR2: SNHLY and FYNNEI. Trimming took 6 bases from V and 3 from J, leaving 17 bases between them. This CDR3 is CASSPRQAQYTEAFF. The CDR3 nucleotides are TGTGCCAGCAGCCCTAGACAGGCCCAGTACACTGAAGCTTTCTTT.

This clonotype was detected a few times. The chain has TRBV11-2 and TRBJ2-7; 9 bases are shared with TRBD1. The length of the CDR3 is 13 residues. The germline gives CDR1 SGHAT, CDR2 FQNNGV. The V gene end was trimmed by 5 bases and the J gene end by 7 bases; junction bases not matched to a gene: 6. DNA of the CDR3: TGTGCCAGCAGCATGGACAGGGGAGGGGAGCAGTACTTC. It encodes CASSMDRGGEQYF.

This chain connects TRBV20-1 to TRBJ2-7; 9 bases align to TRBD1. Germline V gene data show CDR1 as DFQATT and CDR2 as SNEGSKA (reference sequence). CDR3 size: 13 residues. After removal of 6 bases from V and 7 bases from J, the junction contained 10 bases not matched to a gene. The CDR3 DNA reads TGCAGTGCCCCGGACAGGGGTCCTTGGGAGCAGTACTTC. This sequence encodes CSAPDRGPWEQYF.

This clonotype has only a few counts. The chain joins TRBV20-1 to TRBJ2-1; possibly TRBD1 or TRBD2 for D (5 bases each). The germline V and J ends were trimmed by 3 bases and 2 bases, with 8 bases remaining between them. CDR3 length: 13 amino acids. Germline loops: CDR1 DFQATT, CDR2 SNEGSKA (reference sequence). CDR3 region: CSASGAAYNEQFF. CDR3 DNA: TGCAGTGCTAGCGGGGCCGCCTACAATGAGCAGTTCTTC.

This clonotype came up a few times. The rearrangement uses TRBV28 and TRBJ2-5; possible D gene TRBD2, 5 bases. The DNA end is more similar to TRBJ2-7, so the J call may be wrong. Germline CDR1 and CDR2: MDHEN and SYDVKM. This CDR3 is 13 amino acids long. CDR3 coding DNA: TGTGCCAGCAGTTTAGAGGGCCCCCGCGAGCAGTACTTC. Translating gives CASSLEGPREQYF.